This TCR beta chain stems from a study of T-cell reconstitution after alpha-beta-depleted transplantation in children. Using unique molecular identifiers, the investigators prepared the TCRbeta library. TCRdb used MiXCR to reprocess the PCR reads, holding one entry per CDR3 protein. Among some 490,000 distinct CDR3 sequences, about an eighth were seen once, and the ten largest hold around 5.8%. Germline-derived CDR1 and CDR2 are SEHNR and FQNEAQ (reference sequence). Trimming took 11 bases from V and 0 from J, leaving 6 bases between them. The CDR3 runs to 11 residues. The sample in question was PBMCs from the stem cell graft donor, obtained from the stem cell graft. The V call is TRBV7-9, the J call TRBJ2-3; TRBD1 or TRBD2 may be the D gene (5 bases each). The receptor was isolated from a human donor who donated a stem cell graft to a child with combined immunodeficiency. CDR3 sequence (DNA): TGTGCCTGGGGGAGCACAGATACGCAGTATTTT. This codes for CAWGSTDTQYF.